The rows below give T cell receptor beta chains drawn from one sample of a study of cytotoxic CD8 clonotypes in ibrutinib-treated CLL. Profiled with immunoSEQ multiplex PCR; TCRdb holds only in-frame clones, not every one. The table has around 25,000 clones, approximately 68% seen once. The sequences come from PBMCs, collected after 24 months of ibrutinib treatment. All receptors derive from a human donor with chronic lymphocytic leukemia. Each CDR3 is given with its conserved first and last residue. The order of the fields is D gene, clone size, J gene, V gene, CDR3 protein, CDR3 DNA. D genes are given only for firm matches. Size values are once, few and many counts, or a class for expanded clones, and some rows have none.

>TRBD1|-|TRBJ1-4|TRBV5-1
CASSNRDSALNEKLFF
TGCGCCAGCAGCAACCGGGACAGCGCTCTTAATGAAAAACTGTTTTTT
>TRBD2|once|TRBJ2-3|TRBV15
CATSRVPTSGGSDTQYF
TGTGCCACCAGCAGGGTCCCAACTAGCGGGGGTTCAGATACGCAGTATTTT
>TRBD1|-|TRBJ1-1|TRBV27
CASSLTGDTEAFF
TGTGCCAGCAGCCTGACAGGGGACACTGAAGCTTTCTTT
>-|-|TRBJ2-1|TRBV9
CASSVGIGDLSSYNEQFF
TGTGCCAGCAGCGTAGGGATAGGGGACCTGAGCTCCTACAATGAGCAGTTCTTC
>TRBD2|-|TRBJ2-5|TRBV6-4
CASSEERGGPETQYF
TGTGCCAGCAGTGAGGAGCGGGGGGGCCCAGAGACCCAGTACTTC
>-|-|TRBJ2-1|TRBV7-8
CASSLYVTSSYNEQFF
TGTGCCAGCAGCTTATATGTCACTAGCTCCTACAATGAGCAGTTCTTC
>-|-|TRBJ1-2|TRBV14
CASSQKGRIYGYTF
TGTGCCAGCAGCCAGAAAGGGCGAATCTATGGCTACACCTTC
>TRBD1|-|TRBJ1-1|TRBV29-1
CSVRSQGGTEAFF
TGCAGCGTTAGAAGCCAGGGGGGCACTGAAGCTTTCTTT
>-|-|TRBJ2-5|TRBV5-4
CATQGPGSSGYQETQYF
TGTGCGACCCAAGGGCCCGGAAGCAGCGGGTACCAAGAGACCCAGTACTTC
>-|-|TRBJ1-4|TRBV27
CASKQTGSNEKLFF
TGTGCCAGCAAACAGACAGGTTCTAATGAAAAACTGTTTTTT
>-|-|TRBJ1-1|TRBV10-3
CAISEELHTEAFF
TGTGCCATCAGTGAGGAACTCCACACTGAAGCTTTCTTT
>-|-|TRBJ1-2|TRBV11-3
CASSRSGNNYGYTF
TGTGCCAGCAGCCGCTCCGGCAACAACTATGGCTACACCTTC
>TRBD1|-|TRBJ1-1|TRBV7-9
CASSPRGQGARTEAFF
TGTGCCAGCAGCCCAAGGGGACAGGGGGCTAGAACTGAAGCTTTCTTT
>TRBD2|-|TRBJ2-6|TRBV10-2
CASRTGGSGANVLTF
TGCGCCAGCAGAACGGGGGGTTCTGGGGCCAACGTCCTGACTTTC
>-|-|TRBJ1-1|TRBV19
CASSVGPLMNTEAFF
TGTGCCAGTAGTGTCGGGCCGCTAATGAACACTGAAGCTTTCTTT
>-|-|TRBJ1-1|TRBV2
CASTDGRRTEAFF
TGTGCCAGTACCGACGGGCGAAGAACTGAAGCTTTCTTT
>-|-|TRBJ1-5|TRBV2
CASSVGRQPQHF
TGTGCCAGCAGCGTCGGTCGGCAGCCCCAGCATTTT
>TRBD1|many|TRBJ2-1|TRBV7-6
CASSSDRYNEQFF
TGTGCCAGCAGCTCGGACAGGTACAATGAGCAGTTCTTC
>TRBD2|-|TRBJ2-7|TRBV5-1
CASSLGLAGGIYEQYF
TGCGCCAGCAGCTTGGGACTAGCGGGGGGGATCTACGAGCAGTACTTC
>-|-|TRBJ1-3|TRBV27
CASSFAPSGNTIYF
TGTGCCAGCAGTTTCGCGCCCTCTGGAAACACCATATATTTT
>TRBD1|-|TRBJ1-2|TRBV5-1
CASSLGQGASYTF
TGCGCCAGCAGCCTGGGACAGGGGGCAAGCTACACCTTC
>TRBD1|-|TRBJ2-5|TRBV9
CASSRDSATQYF
TGTGCCAGCAGCCGGGACAGTGCGACCCAGTACTTC
>-|few|TRBJ1-1|TRBV5-3
CASSRTRSDNTEAFF
TGTGCCAGCAGCAGGACCCGAAGCGATAACACTGAAGCTTTCTTT
>-|medium-sized|TRBJ2-7|TRBV5-1
CASSRDGHVVYEQYF
TGCGCCAGCAGCCGAGACGGACACGTAGTCTACGAGCAGTACTTC
>-|once|TRBJ2-7|TRBV5-1
CASSRVGSSYEQYF
TGCGCCAGCAGCCGCGTTGGGAGCTCCTACGAGCAGTACTTC
>TRBD1|-|TRBJ1-2|TRBV6-1
CASASGQAYGYTF
TGTGCCAGCGCTTCGGGACAGGCTTATGGCTACACCTTC
>-|-|TRBJ2-5|TRBV2
CASSEVTVFQETQYF
TGTGCCAGCAGTGAAGTGACAGTTTTCCAAGAGACCCAGTACTTC
>-|-|TRBJ1-5|TRBV2
CASSGVGGRNNQPQHF
TGTGCCAGCAGTGGGGTCGGTGGGCGCAACAATCAGCCCCAGCATTTT
>-|few|TRBJ2-3|TRBV11-3
CASSSEGNTDTQYF
TGTGCCAGCAGCTCTGAGGGGAACACAGATACGCAGTATTTT
>-|-|TRBJ1-4|TRBV4-1
CASSQAGYGVAEKLFF
TGCGCCAGCAGCCAAGCGGGTTACGGGGTGGCGGAAAAACTGTTTTTT
>-|many|TRBJ1-2|TRBV29-1
CSVPGLLGSF
TGCAGCGTCCCGGGACTACTTGGGAGCTTC
>TRBD1|-|TRBJ1-2|TRBV4-1
CASGQPRTGTYGYTF
TGCGCCAGCGGCCAACCTAGGACAGGGACCTATGGCTACACCTTC
>TRBD1|-|TRBJ2-3|TRBV4-1
CASSQEGQTLTDTQYF
TGCGCCAGCAGCCAAGAGGGACAGACCTTGACAGATACGCAGTATTTT
>-|-|TRBJ1-1|TRBV19
CASSITWVEMNTEAFF
TGTGCCAGTAGTATAACATGGGTGGAGATGAACACTGAAGCTTTCTTT
>-|medium-sized|TRBJ2-7|TRBV10-3
CAISDLDRTYEQYF
TGTGCCATCAGTGATTTGGACAGAACCTACGAGCAGTACTTC
>-|-|TRBJ1-1|TRBV10-3
CAISESIAEAFF
TGTGCCATCAGTGAGTCGATCGCTGAAGCTTTCTTT
>-|-|TRBJ2-2|TRBV12-5
CASGFKPTGELFF
TGTGCTAGTGGTTTTAAACCCACCGGGGAGCTGTTTTTT
>-|-|TRBJ2-7|TRBV29-1
CSVPQGYEQYF
TGCAGCGTGCCACAGGGTTACGAGCAGTACTTC